Each of the 4 T cell receptor beta chains below was sequenced from the same sample in a study of T-cell reconstitution after alpha-beta-depleted transplantation in children (dated by TCRdb to 2016 to 2017). The library was built by means of PCR. Sequencing took place on an Illumina HiSeq 2500. TCR library preparation used molecular barcoding, with unique molecular identifiers applied to normalize quantification of the TCRbeta repertoire. TCRdb reworked the public reads: Q25 trimming with fastp, MiXCR clone assembly, productive beta chains retained. CDR3 protein duplicates are merged, each entry listing the most common genes and DNA. Present in this sample are around 300,000 distinct CDR3 sequences, approximately 10% of which were seen just once. The ten largest clonotypes hold around 20% of the sample. Taken with the paper, the label for treatment or condition translates to: allogeneic hematopoietic cell transplantation with graft depleted of TCRalphabeta T cells and CD19 B cells.

The sample was peripheral blood, taken 180 days after TCRalphabeta/CD19-depleted stem cell transplant. Receptors were obtained from a male patient between 2 and 15 years old who had a stem cell transplant for chronic granulomatous disease, so the T cells may come from the graft donor.

This clonotype was recorded at least ten times. This chain connects TRBV11-2 to TRBJ2-7, with 8 positions matching TRBD2. This CDR3 comprises 15 residues. Germline CDR1 is SGHAT and CDR2 is FQNNGV. After removal of 4 bases from V and 0 bases from J, the junction contained 5 bases not matched to a gene. As DNA, the CDR3 is TGTGCCAGCAGCTGGCGGGGGGCCTCCTCCTACGAGCAGTACTTC. It specifies CASSWRGASSYEQYF. The full variable domain, its missing parts supplied by reference TRBV11-2 and TRBJ2-7, is EAGVAQSPRYKIIEKRQSVAFWCNPISGHATLYWYQQILGQGPKLLIQFQNNGVVDDSQLPKDRFSAERLKGVDSTLKIQPAKLEDSAVYLCASSWRGASSYEQYFGPGTRLTVT.

This clonotype occurred many times. The chain combines TRBV24-1 with TRBJ2-5; a possible D gene is TRBD1 (5 bases). Germline-derived CDR1 and CDR2 are KGHDR and SFDVKD. This CDR3 has 15 residues. The V and J ends lost 4 bases and 5 bases respectively, with 16 bases between them. The CDR3 DNA sequence: TGTGCCACCAGTGAACCAGGGCGAACCAGGGAGACCCAGTACTTC. This translates into CATSEPGRTRETQYF.

This clonotype was picked up many times. The chain has TRBV20-1 and TRBJ1-5, with unresolved D. The CDR3 spans 12 residues. Trimming removed 6 bases from V and 6 bases from J, with 12 bases in between. Germline assignment: CDR1 DFQATT and CDR2 SNEGSKA (reference sequence). This chain's CDR3 is CSARPEGQPQHF. The CDR3 DNA follows: TGCAGTGCGCGGCCTGAGGGTCAGCCCCAGCATTTT.

This clonotype was counted ten times or more. The rearrangement links TRBV15 to TRBJ2-1, with no clear D. Germline CDR1 reads LNHNV; CDR2 reads YYDKDF (reference sequence). The CDR3 contains 14 residues. V shed 5 bases and J shed 9 bases, with 17 bases lying between them. CDR3 sequence reads: CATSGATLVFEQFF. DNA for the CDR3: TGTGCCACCAGCGGAGCCACCCTAGTTTTTGAGCAGTTCTTC.